This T cell receptor (beta chain) was obtained from a study of cytomegalovirus exposure and HLA in healthy donors. At the level of the study: Earlier, 150 million to 200 million T cells were analyzed, and fewer than 120 million unique TCR beta sequences were found among them.

Study observations and caveats: Donors were assumed by presence/absence analyses to have roughly uniform sequencing depth. Sequencing likely generated an artifact that appeared as a cluster of highly shared sequence variants. A later analysis showed TCR association rates differing by HLA locus, peaking at DRB1 and lowest at HLA-C.

PCR primers comprised 60 Vbeta and 13 Jbeta primers. The protocol was immunoSEQ multiplex PCR, while the TCRdb copy is restricted to in-frame clones and leaves out a portion. The sample carries some 170,000 clones, roughly 80% recorded once. Germline V lookup: CDR1 SGHDT, CDR2 YYEEEE. The CDR3 covers 15 residues. Trimming pared 2 bases from V and 1 base from J, leaving 10 bases between. With respect to this clone: Its antigen remains unidentified.

The TCR comes from a young woman in good health and CMV-seropositive. The chain employs TRBV5-6 and TRBJ1-5; possible D gene TRBD1, 5 bases. What was sequenced was PBMCs. DNA of the CDR3: TGTGCCAGCAGCTTCAGGGAAGGCAGCAATCAGCCCCAGCATTTT. As protein: CASSFREGSNQPQHF.